This TCR beta chain was obtained from a study of T cells after yellow fever vaccination. Overall study results and limits: Abundant clonotypes from the bulk population could contaminate FACS-sorted repertoires. Re-detected after boosting: most primary clones, 96% of CD4 and over 80% of CD8.

UMIs and a universal primer site were added when TCR cDNA was made by 5'RACE template switching. TCRdb called the 5' RACE reads again in MiXCR, with one record for every CDR3 protein. The table has roughly 99,000 distinct CDR3 sequences, approximately 6.3% seen once. This clonotype was seen a few times. Its matching antigen is unknown. The CDR3 sequence is 15 residues long. Trimming took off 7 bases at V and 1 base at J, with 15 bases between the two ends. The clonotype originates from a man aged 18 to 29 who received the YFV17D yellow fever vaccine. The chain joins TRBV12-3 or TRBV12-4 to TRBJ2-3; D might be TRBD2 (5 bases). This specimen was CD8+ T cells sorted from PBMCs, taken 10 days after the yellow fever booster vaccination. CDR3 in amino acids: CASTHGVTGTDTQYF. CDR3 DNA: TGTGCCAGCACCCACGGGGTCACCGGCACAGATACGCAGTATTTT.